This T cell receptor beta chain appears in the sequencing data of a study of T cell changes during pregnancy in multiple sclerosis. Assay used: immunoSEQ multiplex PCR; TCRdb lists only in-frame clones, some missing. This repertoire shows fewer than 45,000 clones, roughly 87% found once; its top ten account for around 0.49%. J gave up 3 bases and V 0 bases, and 2 bases lay outside the gene matches. There are 15 residues in the CDR3. Germline V CDR1 and CDR2: MNHEY, SVGAGI. As to this clone: The sample has other DNA sequences that encode this CDR3 too.

The chain combines TRBV6-5 with TRBJ1-1; 9 bases match TRBD1. Sequences were derived from CD4+ T cells from peripheral blood mononuclear cells, sampled in the first trimester of pregnancy. The receptor was isolated from a female donor with multiple sclerosis, enrolled in a pregnancy study. CDR3 coding DNA: TGTGCCAGCAGTTACTCGAGGACAGGGGACACTGAAGCTTTCTTT. This encodes CASSYSRTGDTEAFF.